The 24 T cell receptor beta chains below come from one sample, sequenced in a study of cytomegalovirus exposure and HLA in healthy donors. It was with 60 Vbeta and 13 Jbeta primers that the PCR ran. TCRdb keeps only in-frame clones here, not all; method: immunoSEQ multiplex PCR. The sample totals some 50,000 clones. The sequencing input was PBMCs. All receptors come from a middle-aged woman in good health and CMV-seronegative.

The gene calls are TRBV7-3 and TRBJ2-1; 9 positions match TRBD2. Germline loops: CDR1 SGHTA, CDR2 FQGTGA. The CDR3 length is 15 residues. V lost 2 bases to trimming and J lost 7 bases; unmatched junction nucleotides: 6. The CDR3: CASSLAGGPGNEQFF. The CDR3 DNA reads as TGTGCCAGCAGCTTAGCGGGAGGGCCGGGTAATGAGCAGTTCTTC. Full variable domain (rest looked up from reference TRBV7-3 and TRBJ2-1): GAGVSQTPSNKVTEKGKYVELRCDPISGHTALYWYRQSLGQGPEFLIYFQGTGAADDSGLPNDRFFAVRPEGSVSTLKIQRTERGDSAVYLCASSLAGGPGNEQFFGPGTRLTVL.

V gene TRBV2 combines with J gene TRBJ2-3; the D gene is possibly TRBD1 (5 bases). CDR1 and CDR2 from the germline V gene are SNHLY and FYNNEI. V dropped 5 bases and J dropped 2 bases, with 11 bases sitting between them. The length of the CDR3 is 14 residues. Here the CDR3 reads CASSRSGHTDTQYF. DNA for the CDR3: TGTGCCAGCAGTCGCTCCGGACACACAGATACGCAGTATTTT.

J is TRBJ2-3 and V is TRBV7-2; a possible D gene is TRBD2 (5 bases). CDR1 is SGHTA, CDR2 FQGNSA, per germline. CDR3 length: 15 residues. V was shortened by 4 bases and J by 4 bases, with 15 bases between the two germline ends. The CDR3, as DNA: TGTGCCAGCAGCTCTAGCTCCTCCCGTGCAGATACGCAGTATTTT. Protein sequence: CASSSSSSRADTQYF.

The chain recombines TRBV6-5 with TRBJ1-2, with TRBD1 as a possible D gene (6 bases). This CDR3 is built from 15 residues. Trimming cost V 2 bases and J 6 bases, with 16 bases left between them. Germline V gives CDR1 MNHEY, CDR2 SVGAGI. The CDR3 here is CASSYPPGAGHGYTF. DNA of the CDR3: TGTGCCAGCAGTTACCCCCCAGGGGCAGGTCATGGCTACACCTTC.

The CDR3 here is CASSPGSGSTDTQYF. The CDR3 nucleotides read TGTGCCAGCAGCCCAGGTAGCGGGAGCACAGATACGCAGTATTTT. This chain connects TRBV7-7 to TRBJ2-3, with 7 bases lining up with TRBD2. J lost 0 bases, V lost 5 bases, and 5 bases had no gene match. The CDR3 contains 15 residues. CDR1 is SSHAT, CDR2 FNYEAQ, per germline (reference sequence).

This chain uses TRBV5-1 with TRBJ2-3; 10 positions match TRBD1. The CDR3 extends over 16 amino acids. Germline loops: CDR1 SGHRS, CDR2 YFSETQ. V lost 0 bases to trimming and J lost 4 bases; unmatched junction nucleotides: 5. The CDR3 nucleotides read TGCGCCAGCAGCTTGGCCCGTGGGACAGGGGCAGATACGCAGTATTTT. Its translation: CASSLARGTGADTQYF.

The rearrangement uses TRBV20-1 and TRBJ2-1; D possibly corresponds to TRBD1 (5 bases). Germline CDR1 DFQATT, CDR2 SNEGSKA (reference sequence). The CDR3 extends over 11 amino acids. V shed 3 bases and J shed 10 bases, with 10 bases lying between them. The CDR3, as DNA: TGCAGTGCTAGTAGGGGCAAGGAGCAGTTCTTC. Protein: CSASRGKEQFF.

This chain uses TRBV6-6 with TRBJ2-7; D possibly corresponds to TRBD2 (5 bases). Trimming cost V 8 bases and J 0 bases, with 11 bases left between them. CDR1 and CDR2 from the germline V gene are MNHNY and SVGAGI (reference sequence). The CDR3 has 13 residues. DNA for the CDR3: TGTGCCAGCCTGGCCGGGGTCTCCTACGAGCAGTACTTC. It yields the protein CASLAGVSYEQYF.

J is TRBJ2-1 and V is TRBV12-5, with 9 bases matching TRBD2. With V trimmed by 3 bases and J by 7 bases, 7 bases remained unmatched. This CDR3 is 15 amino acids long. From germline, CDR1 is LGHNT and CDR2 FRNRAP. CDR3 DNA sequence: TGTGCTAGTGGTTTTTGGCGGGAGGGGTTAAATGAGCAGTTCTTC. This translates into CASGFWREGLNEQFF. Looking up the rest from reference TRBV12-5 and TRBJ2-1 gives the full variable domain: DARVTQTPRHKVTEMGQEVTMRCQPILGHNTVFWYRQTMMQGLELLAYFRNRAPLDDSGMPKDRFSAEMPDATLATLKIQPSEPRDSAVYFCASGFWREGLNEQFFGPGTRLTVL.

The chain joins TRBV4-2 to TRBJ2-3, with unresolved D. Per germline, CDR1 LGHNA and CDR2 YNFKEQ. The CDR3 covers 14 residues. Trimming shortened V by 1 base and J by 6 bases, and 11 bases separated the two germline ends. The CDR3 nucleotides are TGTGCCAGCAGCCAAGGAACCTCCCGGGATACGCAGTATTTT. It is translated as CASSQGTSRDTQYF.

The CDR3 loop is CASSLGLAGFTGELFF. Written as DNA, the CDR3 is TGCGCCAGCAGCTTAGGACTAGCGGGATTCACCGGGGAGCTGTTTTTT. The gene calls are TRBV5-1 and TRBJ2-2; 12 bases map to TRBD2. Germline loops: CDR1 SGHRS, CDR2 YFSETQ. There are 16 residues in the CDR3. V shed 2 bases, J shed 4 bases, and the junction held 3 bases outside the gene matches. The full variable domain, its missing parts supplied by reference TRBV5-1 and TRBJ2-2, is KAGVTQTPRYLIKTRGQQVTLSCSPISGHRSVSWYQQTPGQGLQFLFEYFSETQRNKGNFPGRFSGRQFSNSRSEMNVSTLELGDSALYLCASSLGLAGFTGELFFGEGSRLTVL.

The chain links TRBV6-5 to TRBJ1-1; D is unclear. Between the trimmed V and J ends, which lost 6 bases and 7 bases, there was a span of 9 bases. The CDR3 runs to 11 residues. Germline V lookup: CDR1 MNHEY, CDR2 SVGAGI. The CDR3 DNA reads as TGTGCCAGCAGCAGCGCGCGTGAAGCTTTCTTT. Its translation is CASSSAREAFF.

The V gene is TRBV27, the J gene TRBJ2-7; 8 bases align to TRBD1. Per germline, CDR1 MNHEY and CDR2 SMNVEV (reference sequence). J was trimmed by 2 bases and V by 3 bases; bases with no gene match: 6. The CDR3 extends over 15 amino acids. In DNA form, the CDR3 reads TGTGCCAGCAGTTTGATTCGGGACAGGACCTACGAGCAGTACTTC. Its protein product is CASSLIRDRTYEQYF.

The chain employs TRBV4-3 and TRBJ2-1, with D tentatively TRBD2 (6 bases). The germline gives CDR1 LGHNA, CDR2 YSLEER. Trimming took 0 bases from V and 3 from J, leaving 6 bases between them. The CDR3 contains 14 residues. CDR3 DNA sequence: TGCGCCAGCAGCCAAGAGGGGGGCTACAATGAGCAGTTCTTC. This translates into CASSQEGGYNEQFF.

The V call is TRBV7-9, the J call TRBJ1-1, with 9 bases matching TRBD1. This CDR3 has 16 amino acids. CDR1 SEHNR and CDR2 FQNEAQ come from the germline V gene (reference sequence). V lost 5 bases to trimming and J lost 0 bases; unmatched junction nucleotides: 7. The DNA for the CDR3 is TGTGCCAGCAGCCCCGAGACAGGGGGTCTGAACACTGAAGCTTTCTTT. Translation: CASSPETGGLNTEAFF.

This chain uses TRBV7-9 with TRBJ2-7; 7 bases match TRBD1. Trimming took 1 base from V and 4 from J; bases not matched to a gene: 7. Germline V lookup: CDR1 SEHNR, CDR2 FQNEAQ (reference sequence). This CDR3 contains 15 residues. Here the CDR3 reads CASSLGAGTEYEQYF. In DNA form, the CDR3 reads TGTGCCAGCAGCTTAGGGGCCGGGACAGAGTACGAGCAGTACTTC.

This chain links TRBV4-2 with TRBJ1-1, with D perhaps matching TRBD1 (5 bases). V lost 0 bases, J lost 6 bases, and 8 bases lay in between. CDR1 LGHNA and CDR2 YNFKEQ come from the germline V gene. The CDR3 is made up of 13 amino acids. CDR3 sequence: CASSQEGVAEAFF. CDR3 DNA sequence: TGTGCCAGCAGCCAAGAAGGGGTAGCTGAAGCTTTCTTT.

CDR3: CASRPVEDRAKNIQYF. CDR3 nucleotides: TGTGCCAGCAGGCCGGTTGAGGACAGGGCCAAAAACATTCAGTACTTC. The chain recombines TRBV25-1 with TRBJ2-4, with 7 bases aligning to TRBD1. The CDR3 spans 16 residues. V was clipped by 6 bases and J by 1 base; unmatched bases: 9. Germline values: CDR1 MGHDK, CDR2 SYGVNS.

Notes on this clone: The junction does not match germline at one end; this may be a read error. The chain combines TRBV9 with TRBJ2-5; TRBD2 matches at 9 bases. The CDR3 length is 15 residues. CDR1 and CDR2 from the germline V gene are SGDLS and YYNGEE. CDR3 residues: CATSRQGGRAGTQYF. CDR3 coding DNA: TGTGCCACCAGCCGACAGGGCGGGAGGGCCGGGACCCAGTACTTC. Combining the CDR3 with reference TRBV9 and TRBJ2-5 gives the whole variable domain DSGVTQTPKHLITATGQRVTLRCSPRSGDLSVYWYQQSLDQGLQFLIQYYNGEERAKGNILERFSAQQFPDLHSELNLSSLELGDSALYFCATSRQGGRAGTQYFGPGTRLLVL.

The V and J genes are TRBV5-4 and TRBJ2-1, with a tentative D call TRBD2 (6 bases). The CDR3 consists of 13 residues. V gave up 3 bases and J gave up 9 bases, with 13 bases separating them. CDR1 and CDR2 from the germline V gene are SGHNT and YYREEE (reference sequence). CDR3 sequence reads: CASSWGIGGEQFF. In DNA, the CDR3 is TGTGCCAGCAGCTGGGGAATCGGGGGTGAGCAGTTCTTC.

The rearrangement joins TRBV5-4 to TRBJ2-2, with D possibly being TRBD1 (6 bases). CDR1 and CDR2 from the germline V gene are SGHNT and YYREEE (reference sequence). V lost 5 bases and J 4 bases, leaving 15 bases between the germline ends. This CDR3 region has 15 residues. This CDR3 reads CASRGTTLGTGELFF. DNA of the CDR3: TGTGCCAGCAGGGGGACAACGTTGGGCACCGGGGAGCTGTTTTTT.

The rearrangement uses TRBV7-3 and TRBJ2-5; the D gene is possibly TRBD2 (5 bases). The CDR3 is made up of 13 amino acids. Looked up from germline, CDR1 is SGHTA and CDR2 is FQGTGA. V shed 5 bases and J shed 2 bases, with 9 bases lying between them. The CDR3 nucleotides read TGTGCCAGCAGCGGAACGGGGCAAGAGACCCAGTACTTC. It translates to CASSGTGQETQYF.

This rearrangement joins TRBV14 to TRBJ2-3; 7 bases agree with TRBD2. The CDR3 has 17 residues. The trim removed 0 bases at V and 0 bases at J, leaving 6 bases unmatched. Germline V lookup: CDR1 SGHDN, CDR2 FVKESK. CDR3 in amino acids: CASSQELGGTSTDTQYF. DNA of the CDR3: TGTGCCAGCAGCCAAGAGTTGGGGGGGACTAGCACAGATACGCAGTATTTT. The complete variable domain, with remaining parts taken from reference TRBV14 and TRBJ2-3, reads EAGVTQFPSHSVIEKGQTVTLRCDPISGHDNLYWYRRVMGKEIKFLLHFVKESKQDESGMPNNRFLAERTGGTYSTLKVQPAELEDSGVYFCASSQELGGTSTDTQYFGPGTRLTVL.

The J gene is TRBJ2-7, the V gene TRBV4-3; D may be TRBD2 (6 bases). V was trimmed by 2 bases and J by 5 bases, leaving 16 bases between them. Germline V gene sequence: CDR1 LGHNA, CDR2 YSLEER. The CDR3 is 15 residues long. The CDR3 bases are TGCGCCAGCAGCCAACGAGGGGCGGGAATAGACGAGCAGTACTTC. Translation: CASSQRGAGIDEQYF.